Here is one TCR beta chain with its context. The sample is drawn from a study of blood T cells in healthy people across ages. PCR was performed a second time for about 7 to 11 cycles using a sample-barcoded 5' primer and a J-beta primer mix. TCRdb processed the 5' RACE reads anew with MiXCR; each CDR3 protein has one entry. The data show roughly 700,000 distinct CDR3 sequences, about 32% seen once. Germline V lookup: CDR1 MNHNS, CDR2 SASEGT. Trimming took off 7 bases at V and 7 bases at J, with 13 bases between the two ends. This CDR3 comprises 12 residues. The chain uses TRBV6-1 and TRBJ1-2, with D possibly TRBD1 on 6 matching bases. This TCR derives from an elderly woman in good health. The specimen sequenced was blood. CDR3 region: CASTEQGAGYTF. The CDR3 DNA reads TGTGCCAGCACCGAACAGGGAGCTGGCTACACCTTC.